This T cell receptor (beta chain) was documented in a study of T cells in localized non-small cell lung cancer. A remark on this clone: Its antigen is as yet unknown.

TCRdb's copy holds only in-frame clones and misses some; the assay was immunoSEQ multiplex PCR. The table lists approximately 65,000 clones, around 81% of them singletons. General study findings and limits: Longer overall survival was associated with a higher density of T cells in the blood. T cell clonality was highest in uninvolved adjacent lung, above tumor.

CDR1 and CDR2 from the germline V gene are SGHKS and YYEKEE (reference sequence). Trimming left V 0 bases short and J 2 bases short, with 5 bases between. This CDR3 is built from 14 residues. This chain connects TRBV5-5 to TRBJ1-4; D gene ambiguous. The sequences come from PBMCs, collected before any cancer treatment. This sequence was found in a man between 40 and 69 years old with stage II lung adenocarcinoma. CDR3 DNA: TGTGCCAGCAGCTTGGAACCTACTAATGAAAAACTGTTTTTT. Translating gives CASSLEPTNEKLFF.